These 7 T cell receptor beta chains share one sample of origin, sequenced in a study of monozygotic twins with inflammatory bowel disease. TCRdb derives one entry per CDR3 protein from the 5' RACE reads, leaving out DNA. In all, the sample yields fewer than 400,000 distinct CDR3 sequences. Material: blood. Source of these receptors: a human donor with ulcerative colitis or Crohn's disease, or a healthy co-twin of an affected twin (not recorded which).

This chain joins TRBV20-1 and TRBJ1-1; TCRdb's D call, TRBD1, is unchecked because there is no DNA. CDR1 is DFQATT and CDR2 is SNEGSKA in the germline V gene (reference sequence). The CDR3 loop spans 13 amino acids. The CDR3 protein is CSAIGHPGTEAFF.

This chain's CDR3 is CASNKPGASYEQYF. This chain uses TRBV7-8 with TRBJ2-7; the D call from TCRdb, TRBD1, cannot be confirmed without DNA. This CDR3 is 14 amino acids long. The V gene's germline CDR1 is SGHVS and CDR2 FQNEAQ.

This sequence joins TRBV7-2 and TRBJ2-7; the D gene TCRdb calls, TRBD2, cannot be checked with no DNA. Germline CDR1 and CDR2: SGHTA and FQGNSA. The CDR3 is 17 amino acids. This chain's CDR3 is CASSFRPSGGLTYEQYF.

The CDR3 protein is CASSLTGYGYTF. The genes are TRBV12-3 or TRBV12-4 and TRBJ1-2; TCRdb returns TRBD1, unconfirmable since there is no DNA. CDR3 size: 12 residues.

The CDR3 spells CASSLDAINTDTQYF. The chain is built from TRBV7-9 and TRBJ2-3. Germline CDR1 reads SEHNR; CDR2 reads FQNEAQ (reference sequence). The CDR3 contains 15 residues.

The CDR3 loop is CASSPETQASNSPLHF. The chain joins TRBV18 to TRBJ1-6. The CDR3 has 16 amino acids. The germline V gene encodes CDR1 KGHSH and CDR2 LQKENI.

CDR3 sequence: CASIHQGCHTEAFF. The chain couples TRBV6-6 to TRBJ1-1. Germline V gene data show CDR1 as MNHNY and CDR2 as SVGAGI (reference sequence). The CDR3 is 14 residues long.